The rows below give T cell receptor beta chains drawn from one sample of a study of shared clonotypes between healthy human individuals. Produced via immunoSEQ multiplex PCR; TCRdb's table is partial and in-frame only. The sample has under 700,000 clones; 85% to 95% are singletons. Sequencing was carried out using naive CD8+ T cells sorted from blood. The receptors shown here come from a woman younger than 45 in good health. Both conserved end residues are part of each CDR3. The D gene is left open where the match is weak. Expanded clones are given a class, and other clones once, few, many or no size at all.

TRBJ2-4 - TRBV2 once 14 TGTGCCAGCAGGATTCAGGGAACCAAAAACATTCAGTACTTC CASRIQGTKNIQYF
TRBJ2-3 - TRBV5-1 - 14 TGCGCCAGCAGCTTGGAACAGGCTGCAGATACGCAGTATTTT CASSLEQAADTQYF
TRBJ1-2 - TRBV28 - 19 TGTGCCAGCAGTTTAAGGCTGGTGGCAGTCGCCTATCCCAACTATGGCTACACCTTC CASSLRLVAVAYPNYGYTF
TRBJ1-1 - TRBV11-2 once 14 TGTGCCAGCAGGGATTGGGAGGGAGGGGGTGAAGCTTTCTTT CASRDWEGGGEAFF
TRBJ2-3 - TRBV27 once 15 TGTGCCAGCAGCCAATGGGACGGCAGCACAGATACGCAGTATTTT CASSQWDGSTDTQYF
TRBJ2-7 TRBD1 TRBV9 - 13 TGTGCCAGCAGCGGAACAGGGGACTACGAGCAGTACTTC CASSGTGDYEQYF
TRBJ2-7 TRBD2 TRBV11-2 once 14 TGTGCCAGCAGTTTTAGCGGGAGTCTTTACGAGCAGTACTTC CASSFSGSLYEQYF
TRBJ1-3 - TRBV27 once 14 TGTGCCAGCAGCCCGGGACCCTCGGGAAACACCATATATTTT CASSPGPSGNTIYF
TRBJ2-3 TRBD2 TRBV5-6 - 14 TGTGCCAGCAGCGCTAGCGGGAGCGTGGATACGCAGTATTTT CASSASGSVDTQYF
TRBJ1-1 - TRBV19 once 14 TGTGCCACCGACAATTATAGGGGAGGCACTGAAGCTTTCTTT CATDNYRGGTEAFF
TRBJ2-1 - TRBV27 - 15 TGTGCCAGCAGTTTAGACTTCCCGGGAGACAATGAGCAGTTCTTC CASSLDFPGDNEQFF
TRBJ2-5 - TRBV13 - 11 TGTGCCAGCAGCTTTGACCAGACCCAGTACTTC CASSFDQTQYF
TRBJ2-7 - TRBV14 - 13 TGTGCCAGCAGCCAAGTTGGGTTCGGAGAGCAGTACTTC CASSQVGFGEQYF
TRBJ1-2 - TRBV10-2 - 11 TGCGCCAGCAGTGAAGGGGGAGGCTACACCTTC CASSEGGGYTF
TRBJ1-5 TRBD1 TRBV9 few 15 TGTGCCAGCAGCGTAGGCCAGGGGGCGGATCAGCCCCAGCATTTT CASSVGQGADQPQHF
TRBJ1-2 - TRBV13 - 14 TGTGCCAGCAGCTCCAGGGCCCCGAGAGATGGCTACACCTTC CASSSRAPRDGYTF
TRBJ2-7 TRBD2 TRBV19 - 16 TGTGCCAGTAGTACCTACCTACTAGCGGACTATTACGAGCAGTACTTC CASSTYLLADYYEQYF
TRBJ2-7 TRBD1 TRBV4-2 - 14 TGTGCCAGCAGCCAAGAGGGACAGGCCCACGAGCAGTACTTC CASSQEGQAHEQYF
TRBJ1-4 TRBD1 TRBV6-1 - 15 TGTGCCAGCAGTGAACTGACAGGGAAGGCTGAAAAACTGTTTTTT CASSELTGKAEKLFF
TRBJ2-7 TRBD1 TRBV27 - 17 TGTGCCAGCAGTCCCGGGACAGGGGGCCCCCGGACCTACGAGCAGTACTTC CASSPGTGGPRTYEQYF
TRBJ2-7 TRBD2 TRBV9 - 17 TGTGCCAGCAGCAATTCGCGGACTAGCGGGACCTACTACGAGCAGTACTTC CASSNSRTSGTYYEQYF
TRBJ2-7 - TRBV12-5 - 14 TGTGCTAGTGCCGACCCGACAGACTCCGACGAGCAGTACTTC CASADPTDSDEQYF
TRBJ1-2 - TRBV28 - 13 TGTGCCAGCAGCCCCCGGGCCCGTGAAGGCTACACCTTC CASSPRAREGYTF
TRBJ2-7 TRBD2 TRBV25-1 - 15 TGTGCCAGCAGTGAGGGACTAGCGGGAGGGGGCGAGCAGTACTTC CASSEGLAGGGEQYF
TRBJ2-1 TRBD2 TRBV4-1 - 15 TGCGCCAGCAGCCAACTTAGCGGGAGGCCCAATGAGCAGTTCTTC CASSQLSGRPNEQFF
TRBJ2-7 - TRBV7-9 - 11 TGTGCCAGCAGCTTTAGTTCCGAGCAGTACTTC CASSFSSEQYF
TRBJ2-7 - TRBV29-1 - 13 TGCAGCGTTGAGGGGCGCGATACCTACGAGCAGTACTTC CSVEGRDTYEQYF
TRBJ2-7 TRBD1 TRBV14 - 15 TGTGCCAGCAGCCAAGGGACCGGGACAGGGCCTGAGCAGTACTTC CASSQGTGTGPEQYF
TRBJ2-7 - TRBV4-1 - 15 TGCGCCAGCAGCCAAGTCAAGGGGTACTCCTACGAGCAGTACTTC CASSQVKGYSYEQYF
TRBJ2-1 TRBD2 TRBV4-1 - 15 TGCGCCAGCAGCCCCGGGACTAGCCCCTACAATGAGCAGTTCTTC CASSPGTSPYNEQFF
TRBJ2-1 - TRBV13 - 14 TGTGCCAGCAGCTCCCAGGGCGATTACAATGAGCAGTTCTTC CASSSQGDYNEQFF
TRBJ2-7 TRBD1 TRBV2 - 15 TGTGCCAGCAGTACCGACAGGGGATACACCTACGAGCAGTACTTC CASSTDRGYTYEQYF
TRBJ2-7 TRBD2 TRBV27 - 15 TGTGCCAGCAGTTTAAGGACTAGCGGAAACTACGAGCAGTACTTC CASSLRTSGNYEQYF
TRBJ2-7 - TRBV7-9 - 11 TGTGCCAGCAGCTTATCTGACGAGCAGTACTTC CASSLSDEQYF
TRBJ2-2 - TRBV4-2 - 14 TGTGCCAGCAGCCAGGGCGTAGGGCCTGGGGAGCTGTTTTTT CASSQGVGPGELFF
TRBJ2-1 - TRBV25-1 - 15 TGTGCCAGCAGTGGTCCGGGGAAAACTTACAATGAGCAGTTCTTC CASSGPGKTYNEQFF
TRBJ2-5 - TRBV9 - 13 TGTGCCAGCAGCGTAGGAGGAGCCGAGACCCAGTACTTC CASSVGGAETQYF
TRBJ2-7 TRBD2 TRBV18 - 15 TGTGCCAGCTCCGGGGAAGCGGGAACCCTGGGGGAGCAGTACTTC CASSGEAGTLGEQYF
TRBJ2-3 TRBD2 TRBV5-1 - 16 TGCGCCAGCAGCCCGGGACTAGCGGGAGGCACAGATACGCAGTATTTT CASSPGLAGGTDTQYF
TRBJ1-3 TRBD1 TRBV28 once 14 TGTGCCAGCAGCCCCGGACAGGGGGCATACACCATATATTTT CASSPGQGAYTIYF
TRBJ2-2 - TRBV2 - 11 TGTGCCAGAGGGTCTCCCGGGGAGCTGTTTTTT CARGSPGELFF
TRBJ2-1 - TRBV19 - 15 TGTGCCAGTAGTCCGGACTTAAGCTCCTACAATGAGCAGTTCTTC CASSPDLSSYNEQFF
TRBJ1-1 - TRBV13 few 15 TGTGCCAGCAGCTTAGTGGGAATGATGAACACTGAAGCTTTCTTT CASSLVGMMNTEAFF
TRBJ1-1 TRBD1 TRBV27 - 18 TGTGCCAGACCAGGGGGTTTATATTTAGAAGGGCCGGACACTGAAGCTTTCTTT CARPGGLYLEGPDTEAFF
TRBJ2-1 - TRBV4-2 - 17 TGTGCCAGCAGCCAAGAAGCTGCCGGACCGATTTACAATGAGCAGTTCTTC CASSQEAAGPIYNEQFF
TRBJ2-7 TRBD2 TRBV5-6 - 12 TGTGCCAGCAGCCTGGGACTACGCGAGCAGTACTTC CASSLGLREQYF
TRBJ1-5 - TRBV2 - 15 TGTGCCAGCAGTGAAGATGGTTCTCCCAATCAGCCCCAGCATTTT CASSEDGSPNQPQHF
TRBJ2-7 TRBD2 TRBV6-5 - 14 TGTGCCAGCAGTAACGGACTAGCACCCGGCGAGCAGTACTTC CASSNGLAPGEQYF